The clone carrying this T cell receptor beta chain appeared a single time. Trimming removed 1 base from V and 6 bases from J, with 15 bases in between. This CDR3 region has 15 residues. The germline V gene has CDR1 SNHLY and CDR2 FYNNEI. This sample is drawn from a study of blood T cell repertoires in COVID-19. The wider study: Donors in the United States, Italy and Spain gave samples during acute or convalescent COVID-19.

Original processing notes: Nucleated cell number was recorded as an estimate derived from reference gene primer amplification. Clones were sequenced by immunoSEQ multiplex PCR, and TCRdb holds only the in-frame ones, with some missing. For V, J and clone size, that table is used; D and trimming come from the DNA. The sample yields 73,000 or so clones, about nine tenths seen once. The chain carries TRBV2 and TRBJ2-5; perhaps TRBD2 as D (5 bases). The sample taken for sequencing was peripheral blood. The source of this sequence is a man aged 25-45 years with acute or convalescent COVID-19. The CDR3 coding sequence is TGTGCCAGCAGTGAAGGCGAGGGAGATTTAAAGACCCAGTACTTC. Protein sequence: CASSEGEGDLKTQYF. Full variable domain (remainder filled in from reference TRBV2 and TRBJ2-5): EPEVTQTPSHQVTQMGQEVILRCVPISNHLYFYWYRQILGQKVEFLVSFYNNEISEKSEIFDDQFSVERPDGSNFTLKIRSTKLEDSAMYFCASSEGEGDLKTQYFGPGTRLLVL.